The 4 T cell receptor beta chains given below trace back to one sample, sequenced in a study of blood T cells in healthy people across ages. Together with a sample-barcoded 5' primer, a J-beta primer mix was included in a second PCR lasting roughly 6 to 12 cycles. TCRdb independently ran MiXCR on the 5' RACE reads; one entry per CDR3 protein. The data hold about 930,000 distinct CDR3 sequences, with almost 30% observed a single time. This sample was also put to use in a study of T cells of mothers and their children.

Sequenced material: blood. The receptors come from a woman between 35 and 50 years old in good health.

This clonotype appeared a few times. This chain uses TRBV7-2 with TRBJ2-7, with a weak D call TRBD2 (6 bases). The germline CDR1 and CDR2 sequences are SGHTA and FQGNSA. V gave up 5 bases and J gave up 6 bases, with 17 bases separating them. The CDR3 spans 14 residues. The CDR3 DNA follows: TGTGCCAGCAGCCAGGCGGGCGGGGCTATCGAGCAGTACTTC. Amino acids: CASSQAGGAIEQYF.

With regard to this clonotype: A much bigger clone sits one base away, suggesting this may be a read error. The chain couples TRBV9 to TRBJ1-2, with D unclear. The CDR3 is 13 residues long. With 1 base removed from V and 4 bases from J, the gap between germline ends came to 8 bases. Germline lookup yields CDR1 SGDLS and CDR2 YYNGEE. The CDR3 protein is CASSVMGSYGYTF. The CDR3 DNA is TGTGCCAGCAGCGTAATGGGCAGCTATGGCTACACCTTC.

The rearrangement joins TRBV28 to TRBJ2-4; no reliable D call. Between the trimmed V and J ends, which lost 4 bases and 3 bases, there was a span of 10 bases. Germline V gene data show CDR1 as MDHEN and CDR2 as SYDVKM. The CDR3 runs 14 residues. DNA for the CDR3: TGTGCCAGCAGTTGTAGGGCCATCAAAAACATTCAGTACTTC. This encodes CASSCRAIKNIQYF.

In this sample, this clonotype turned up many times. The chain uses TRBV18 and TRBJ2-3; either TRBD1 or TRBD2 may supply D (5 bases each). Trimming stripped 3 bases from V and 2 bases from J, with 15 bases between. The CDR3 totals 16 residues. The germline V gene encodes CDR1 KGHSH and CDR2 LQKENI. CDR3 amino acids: CASSPLGTTNTDTQYF. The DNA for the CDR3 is TGTGCCAGCTCACCTTTGGGGACCACTAACACAGATACGCAGTATTTT. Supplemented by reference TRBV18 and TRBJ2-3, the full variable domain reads NAGVMQNPRHLVRRRGQEARLRCSPMKGHSHVYWYRQLPEEGLKFMVYLQKENIIDESGMPKERFSAEFPKEGPSILRIQQVVRGDSAAYFCASSPLGTTNTDTQYFGPGTRLTVL.